This TCR beta chain was obtained from a study of T cell responses to AZD1222 COVID-19 vaccine. TCRdb keeps only in-frame clones here, not all; method: immunoSEQ multiplex PCR. The table lists about 150,000 clones, approximately 87% of them singletons. Germline values: CDR1 MNHNS, CDR2 SASEGT. CDR3 size: 14 residues. The V segment lost 2 bases and the J segment 5 bases; nucleotides outside the gene matches: 5. The TCR originated in an adult in good health. This sequence joins TRBV6-1 and TRBJ1-1, with TRBD1 identical over 7 bases. This sample comprised peripheral blood, obtained on day 0 of MenACWY control vaccination. The CDR3: CASSERRGHTEAFF. CDR3 bases: TGTGCCAGCAGTGAAAGAAGGGGGCATACTGAAGCTTTCTTT.